The TCR beta chain under discussion was sequenced for a study of cytomegalovirus exposure and HLA in healthy donors. Donors came from a validation cohort of some 130 subjects, distinct from the first 666-subject cohort. The data were produced by immunoSEQ multiplex PCR, yet TCRdb's version contains in-frame clones alone and is incomplete. The sample includes about 130,000 clones, more than 70% of them seen just once. Regarding the study as a whole: The study flagged around 150 TCR beta chains as cytomegalovirus-associated.

The V gene's germline CDR1 is GTSNPN and CDR2 SVGIG (reference sequence). The CDR3 contains 13 residues. Trimming took off 4 bases at V and 3 bases at J, with 9 bases between the two ends. Details on this clone: Its antigen is undetermined.

Sequenced: PBMCs. The rearrangement uses TRBV30 and TRBJ2-2, with D perhaps TRBD1 (5 bases). The TCR comes from a man under 40 in good health and CMV-seronegative. CDR3 bases: TGTGCCTGGACCCCAGGGCACACCGGGGAGCTGTTTTTT. Translated, it gives CAWTPGHTGELFF.